This T cell receptor beta chain was identified during a study of blood T cell repertoires in COVID-19. As for the study in general: Sample material is recorded as cDNA or gDNA derived from T cells, B-cell-depleted T cells, or PBMCs.

The CDR3 runs to 15 residues. Germline loops: CDR1 SGHTA, CDR2 FQGNSA. Trimming removed 5 bases from V and 7 bases from J; junction bases left unmatched: 11. Authors' methods: Reference gene primer amplification in the assay estimated nucleated cell counts. Sequencing was performed with immunoSEQ multiplex PCR; in TCRdb, only in-frame clones are kept and a portion is missing. For V, J and clone size, that table is used; D and trimming come from the DNA. The sample lists about 480,000 clones, approximately 90% occurring once. This study enrolled people aged 18 to 89 from approximately 25 US geographic areas.

The specimen sequenced was PBMCs or T cells enriched from blood (not recorded which). The J gene is TRBJ1-2, the V gene TRBV7-2; 9 bases fit TRBD1. The sequence derives from a woman aged 40 to 49 who had recovered from COVID-19. CDR3 bases: TGTGCCAGCAGCCACCGGACAGGGGTGGAGGTTGGCTACACCTTC. This codes for CASSHRTGVEVGYTF. Variable domain in full (rest from reference TRBV7-2 and TRBJ1-2): GAGVSQSPSNKVTEKGKDVELRCDPISGHTALYWYRQSLGQGLEFLIYFQGNSAPDKSGLPSDRFSAERTGGSVSTLTIQRTQQEDSAVYLCASSHRTGVEVGYTFGSGTRLTVV.